A selection of T cell receptor beta chains follows, all from one sample in a study of blood T cell repertoires in COVID-19. Produced via immunoSEQ multiplex PCR; TCRdb's table is partial and in-frame only. The sample contains 200,000 to 250,000 clones, approximately 85% of which appear only once. The sequencing input was peripheral blood. These receptors were taken from a woman over 75 with COVID-19, enrolled during active disease. Both conserved end residues are part of each CDR3. D genes are given only for firm matches. Clone size appears in some rows only: once, few, many, or a class for an expanded clone.

j_call: TRBJ2-6; v_call: TRBV6-1; d_call: -; clone_size: -; cdr3_nt: TGTGCCAGCAGTGAAACCTCGAGCCCCTCTGGGGCCAACGTCCTGACTTTC; cdr3_aa: CASSETSSPSGANVLTF
j_call: TRBJ2-7; v_call: TRBV7-2; d_call: -; clone_size: -; cdr3_nt: TGTGCCAGCAGCTTAGCGACTAGGGACGAGCAGTACTTC; cdr3_aa: CASSLATRDEQYF
j_call: TRBJ2-1; v_call: TRBV6-6; d_call: TRBD2; clone_size: once; cdr3_nt: TGTGCCAGCAGTTTAGCGGGGGCGCGGTCCTACAATGAGCAGTTCTTC; cdr3_aa: CASSLAGARSYNEQFF
j_call: TRBJ2-3; v_call: TRBV7-6; d_call: -; clone_size: -; cdr3_nt: TGTGCCAGCAGTCAAACCCCCCACGGGAGCAACACAGATACGCAGTATTTT; cdr3_aa: CASSQTPHGSNTDTQYF
j_call: TRBJ2-2; v_call: TRBV5-1; d_call: TRBD2; clone_size: -; cdr3_nt: TGCGCCAGCAGCTCGGTGGGGGGGAGCCACACCGGGGAGCTGTTTTTT; cdr3_aa: CASSSVGGSHTGELFF
j_call: TRBJ1-6; v_call: TRBV15; d_call: TRBD1; clone_size: -; cdr3_nt: TGTGCCACCAGCAAGAAGGGACAGACGAGCTCCTATAATTCACCCCTCCACTTT; cdr3_aa: CATSKKGQTSSYNSPLHF
j_call: TRBJ1-5; v_call: TRBV10-2; d_call: -; clone_size: few; cdr3_nt: TGCGCCAGCACTAGAACGGACAGAAATCAGCCCCAGCATTTT; cdr3_aa: CASTRTDRNQPQHF
j_call: TRBJ2-5; v_call: TRBV6-2/TRBV6-3; d_call: -; clone_size: -; cdr3_nt: TGTGCCAGCAGTTCGTCGTGGGCCATCCAAGAGACCCAGTACTTC; cdr3_aa: CASSSSWAIQETQYF
j_call: TRBJ2-5; v_call: TRBV5-4; d_call: TRBD1; clone_size: -; cdr3_nt: TGTGCCAGCAGCCCCGAGACAGGGTACCAAGAGACCCAGTACTTC; cdr3_aa: CASSPETGYQETQYF
j_call: TRBJ2-5; v_call: TRBV30; d_call: TRBD2; clone_size: -; cdr3_nt: TGTGCCTGGGCGGCGGGGGGCTGGGAGACCCAGTACTTC; cdr3_aa: CAWAAGGWETQYF
j_call: TRBJ1-5; v_call: TRBV30; d_call: -; clone_size: few; cdr3_nt: TGTGCCTGGAGTGTCCTGGGGGGGAATCAGCCCCAGCATTTT; cdr3_aa: CAWSVLGGNQPQHF
j_call: TRBJ2-1; v_call: TRBV27; d_call: -; clone_size: -; cdr3_nt: TGTGCCAGCAGTTTAAGGGACTCCCAGGGCTACAATGAGCAGTTCTTC; cdr3_aa: CASSLRDSQGYNEQFF
j_call: TRBJ1-3; v_call: TRBV28; d_call: -; clone_size: -; cdr3_nt: TGTGCCAGCACCTTAGGGGGTACTGGAAACACCATATATTTT; cdr3_aa: CASTLGGTGNTIYF
j_call: TRBJ2-6; v_call: TRBV7-6; d_call: -; clone_size: -; cdr3_nt: TGTGCCAGCAGCCCTCAGGTCTCTGGGGCCAACGTCCTGACTTTC; cdr3_aa: CASSPQVSGANVLTF
j_call: TRBJ2-5; v_call: TRBV10-3; d_call: TRBD2; clone_size: -; cdr3_nt: TGTGCCATCAGTGAGTCGATGAGTAGCGGGGGGGGAAAAGAGACCCAGTACTTC; cdr3_aa: CAISESMSSGGGKETQYF
j_call: TRBJ1-5; v_call: TRBV19; d_call: -; clone_size: -; cdr3_nt: TGTGCCAGTAGATCACAGGGACGCCAGCCCCAGCATTTT; cdr3_aa: CASRSQGRQPQHF
j_call: TRBJ2-3; v_call: TRBV4-3; d_call: TRBD2; clone_size: -; cdr3_nt: TGCGCCAGCAGCCAAGAAAGACGGGGGGGCTGGGCGCAGTATTTT; cdr3_aa: CASSQERRGGWAQYF
j_call: TRBJ1-3; v_call: TRBV4-2; d_call: -; clone_size: -; cdr3_nt: TGTGCCAGCAGCCAGGAACAGGGTTATGGAAACACCATATATTTT; cdr3_aa: CASSQEQGYGNTIYF
j_call: TRBJ1-1; v_call: TRBV28; d_call: -; clone_size: -; cdr3_nt: TGTGCCAGCCATACTGGGGCGATGAACACTGAAGCTTTCTTT; cdr3_aa: CASHTGAMNTEAFF
j_call: TRBJ2-5; v_call: TRBV11-1; d_call: -; clone_size: -; cdr3_nt: TGTGCCAGCAGCTTAGGACAGCAAGAGACCCAGTACTTC; cdr3_aa: CASSLGQQETQYF
j_call: TRBJ1-2; v_call: TRBV11-3; d_call: TRBD1; clone_size: -; cdr3_nt: TGTGCCAGCAGCTCCGGACAGGGAAATGAGCGTACCTTC; cdr3_aa: CASSSGQGNERTF
j_call: TRBJ1-2; v_call: TRBV6-2/TRBV6-3; d_call: -; clone_size: -; cdr3_nt: TGTGCCAGCAGCCCAACAGGAATCTATGGCTACACCTTC; cdr3_aa: CASSPTGIYGYTF
j_call: TRBJ2-1; v_call: TRBV7-2; d_call: TRBD1; clone_size: -; cdr3_nt: TGTGCCAGCAGCTTAAGGTTAGAGGACAGGTTGCAGTTCTTC; cdr3_aa: CASSLRLEDRLQFF
j_call: TRBJ1-3; v_call: TRBV24-1; d_call: -; clone_size: -; cdr3_nt: TGTGCCACCAGTGACTCTATGGCTGGAAACACCATATATTTT; cdr3_aa: CATSDSMAGNTIYF
j_call: TRBJ2-4; v_call: TRBV3-1/TRBV3-2; d_call: TRBD1; clone_size: -; cdr3_nt: TGTGCCAGCAGCCAGGGGACAGGGGGTTTTTCGGGAATTCAGTACTTC; cdr3_aa: CASSQGTGGFSGIQYF
j_call: TRBJ1-1; v_call: TRBV27; d_call: TRBD1; clone_size: many; cdr3_nt: TGTGCCAGCAGTCTACAGGGGGACACTGAAGCTTTCTTT; cdr3_aa: CASSLQGDTEAFF
j_call: TRBJ1-1; v_call: TRBV19; d_call: TRBD1; clone_size: -; cdr3_nt: TGTGCCAGTAGTACCTTACTCCGAGGGGGCAAGAGAACTGAAGCTTTCTTT; cdr3_aa: CASSTLLRGGKRTEAFF
j_call: TRBJ1-1; v_call: TRBV18; d_call: -; clone_size: -; cdr3_nt: TGTGCCAGCTCACTTACGGGACTCACGGGGACTGAAGCTTTCTTT; cdr3_aa: CASSLTGLTGTEAFF
j_call: TRBJ1-5; v_call: TRBV2; d_call: -; clone_size: -; cdr3_nt: TGTGCCAGCAGTGTAGGGGTTCAGAGTGAGCCCCAGCATTTT; cdr3_aa: CASSVGVQSEPQHF
j_call: TRBJ1-5; v_call: TRBV19; d_call: -; clone_size: -; cdr3_nt: TGTGCCAGTAAGCCAACTTATAGCAATCAGCCCCAGCATTTT; cdr3_aa: CASKPTYSNQPQHF
j_call: TRBJ1-2; v_call: TRBV29-1; d_call: TRBD1; clone_size: -; cdr3_nt: TGCAGCGTTGCAAAGACAGGGGTGGACTATGGCTACACCTTC; cdr3_aa: CSVAKTGVDYGYTF
j_call: TRBJ1-5; v_call: TRBV18; d_call: -; clone_size: -; cdr3_nt: TGTGCCAGCTCACCACCGGGGGGGGGCAATCAGCCCCAGCATTTT; cdr3_aa: CASSPPGGGNQPQHF
j_call: TRBJ1-1; v_call: TRBV6-5; d_call: -; clone_size: once; cdr3_nt: TGTGCCAGCAGTTACTCGAGGGCCCTCTTGAACACTGAAGCTTTCTTT; cdr3_aa: CASSYSRALLNTEAFF
j_call: TRBJ2-3; v_call: TRBV15; d_call: -; clone_size: once; cdr3_nt: TGTGCCACCAGCAGAGCGCTAGAGAGGGAAGATACGCAGTATTTT; cdr3_aa: CATSRALEREDTQYF
j_call: TRBJ1-1; v_call: TRBV6-5; d_call: TRBD1; clone_size: -; cdr3_nt: TGTGCCAGCAGTAAAACAGGGGGGGGAGCTTTCTTT; cdr3_aa: CASSKTGGGAFF
j_call: TRBJ1-5; v_call: TRBV28; d_call: TRBD1; clone_size: -; cdr3_nt: TGTGCCAGCAGGCGGACAGGGGTTAGCAATCAGCCCCAGCATTTT; cdr3_aa: CASRRTGVSNQPQHF
j_call: TRBJ1-1; v_call: TRBV6-5; d_call: -; clone_size: -; cdr3_nt: TGTGCCAGCAGTTACGACAGGCGGACTCGGGCTTTCTTT; cdr3_aa: CASSYDRRTRAFF
j_call: TRBJ1-6; v_call: TRBV5-4; d_call: -; clone_size: -; cdr3_nt: TGTGCCAGCAGCTTGGGATCGACAGGTAGCAATTCACCCCTCCACTTT; cdr3_aa: CASSLGSTGSNSPLHF
j_call: TRBJ1-1; v_call: TRBV6-5; d_call: TRBD1; clone_size: -; cdr3_nt: TGTGCCACAGGGGGCCCGAACACTGAAGCTTTCTTT; cdr3_aa: CATGGPNTEAFF
j_call: TRBJ1-2; v_call: TRBV19; d_call: TRBD1; clone_size: -; cdr3_nt: TGTGCCAGTAGTACCACTTCCGGGACAGGGAGTGGGGGCTACACCTTC; cdr3_aa: CASSTTSGTGSGGYTF
j_call: TRBJ2-3; v_call: TRBV7-6; d_call: TRBD2; clone_size: -; cdr3_nt: TGTGCCAGCAGCGCCATAGCGGGGGCGACCACAGATACGCAGTATTTT; cdr3_aa: CASSAIAGATTDTQYF
j_call: TRBJ1-4; v_call: TRBV11-2; d_call: -; clone_size: -; cdr3_nt: TGTGCCAGCAGCTTGGGGGGGACAACTAATGAAAAACTGTTTTTT; cdr3_aa: CASSLGGTTNEKLFF
j_call: TRBJ1-5; v_call: TRBV2; d_call: -; clone_size: once; cdr3_nt: TGTGCCAGCACGAGGGGGACAACCAATCAGCCCCAGCATTTT; cdr3_aa: CASTRGTTNQPQHF
j_call: TRBJ1-4; v_call: TRBV5-8; d_call: TRBD1; clone_size: -; cdr3_nt: TGTGCCAGCAGCTTGTTTACCGGGACAGGGGTACATGAAAAACTGTTTTTT; cdr3_aa: CASSLFTGTGVHEKLFF
j_call: TRBJ1-3; v_call: TRBV28; d_call: TRBD1; clone_size: few; cdr3_nt: TGTGCCACCCTACAGGGGGCAGGAAACACCATATATTTT; cdr3_aa: CATLQGAGNTIYF
j_call: TRBJ1-2; v_call: TRBV29-1; d_call: -; clone_size: -; cdr3_nt: TGCAGCGTTGGGGATTCCAGGGGAAATGGCTACACCTTC; cdr3_aa: CSVGDSRGNGYTF
j_call: TRBJ1-2; v_call: TRBV28; d_call: -; clone_size: -; cdr3_nt: TGTGCCAGCAGTGACGGGGGAGCTATTTATGGCTACACCTTC; cdr3_aa: CASSDGGAIYGYTF
j_call: TRBJ2-2; v_call: TRBV5-4; d_call: TRBD1; clone_size: once; cdr3_nt: TGTGCCAGCAGCCCTTGGTCAGGGGGCCTTCCAGGGGGCACCGGGGAGCTGTTTTTT; cdr3_aa: CASSPWSGGLPGGTGELFF
j_call: TRBJ2-1; v_call: TRBV10-3; d_call: TRBD2; clone_size: -; cdr3_nt: TGTGCCATCAGTGGGGAGGGGGGACTAGCCCTGCCGGAGCAGTTCTTC; cdr3_aa: CAISGEGGLALPEQFF
j_call: TRBJ2-3; v_call: TRBV18; d_call: TRBD2; clone_size: -; cdr3_nt: TGTGCCAGCTCACCACGTCTTAGCGGGGTCGATACGCAGTATTTT; cdr3_aa: CASSPRLSGVDTQYF